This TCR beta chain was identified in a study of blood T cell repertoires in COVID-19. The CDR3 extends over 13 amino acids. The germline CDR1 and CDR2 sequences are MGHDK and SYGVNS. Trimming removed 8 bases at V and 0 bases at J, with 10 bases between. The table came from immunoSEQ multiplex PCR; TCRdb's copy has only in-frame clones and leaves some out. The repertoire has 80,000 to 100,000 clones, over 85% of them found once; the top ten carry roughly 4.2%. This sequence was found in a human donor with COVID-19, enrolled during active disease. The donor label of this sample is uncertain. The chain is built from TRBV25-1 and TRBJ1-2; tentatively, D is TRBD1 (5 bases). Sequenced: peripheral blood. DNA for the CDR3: TGTGCCAGCCGGGGGGGGACTAACTATGGCTACACCTTC. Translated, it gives CASRGGTNYGYTF.